By frequency in the sample, the clone carrying this TCR beta chain is medium-sized. Original handling: Reference gene primer amplification gave estimated nucleated cell counts. Profiling relied on immunoSEQ multiplex PCR, and the TCRdb table lists in-frame clones only, not all of them. V and J calls and clone size are as listed in that table; D and trimming were resolved from the DNA. This table has 55,000 to 65,000 clones, approximately 82% appearing once. This sample is drawn from a study of blood T cell repertoires in COVID-19. There are 13 residues in the CDR3. Trimming removed 4 bases from V and 7 bases from J; junction bases left unmatched: 3.

This receptor was obtained from a woman aged 60-70 years with acute or convalescent COVID-19. Sequenced material: peripheral blood. J is TRBJ2-1 and V is TRBV5-3; 9 bases map to TRBD2. TRBV5-3 is reported as an ORF; its role is uncertain. The CDR3 region is CARSAGLANEQFF. The CDR3 DNA follows: TGTGCCAGAAGCGCCGGACTAGCGAATGAGCAGTTCTTC.